This record concerns one T cell receptor (beta chain) sequence. Its matching antigen is unknown. These data originate in a study of blood T cells in healthy people across ages. Primers used in a second PCR of roughly 7 to 12 cycles were a sample-barcoded 5' primer and a J-beta primer mix. TCRdb used MiXCR to reprocess the 5' RACE reads, holding one entry per CDR3 protein. The sample carries approximately 900,000 distinct CDR3 sequences, under 50% recorded once. Total RNA extracted from each sample amounted to at least 5.5 micrograms. Study-wide results and caveats: Comparison with aged donors showed that long-lived donors had more naive CD4+ cells and higher diversity.

The source of this sequence is a man under 40 in good health. Input material: blood.

CDR3 protein: CASSLWGDETQYF. DNA for the CDR3: TGTGCCAGCAGCCTCTGGGGAGACGAGACCCAGTACTTC. The J gene is TRBJ2-7, the V gene TRBV3-1; D is possibly TRBD2 (5 bases). The DNA matches TRBJ2-5 better at its end, which makes the J call doubtful. Germline CDR1 and CDR2: LGHDT and YNNKEL (reference sequence). CDR3 size: 13 residues.